This record covers a single T cell receptor (beta chain). The time point denotes: persistent/refractory GD, antithyroid drugs over 5 years with positive TRAb. From PBMCs, RNA was extracted and then used to make the TCR library. The sample comes from a study of regulatory T cells in long-lasting Graves disease. Combining iRepertoire HTBI primers with Arm-PCR of CDR3 regions, the authors built TCR beta libraries. TCRdb re-called the multiplex PCR reads with MiXCR, one entry per CDR3 protein. The sample comprises a few hundred thousand distinct CDR3 sequences, 20% to 30% of which are singletons, and around 26% rests with the top ten. The CDR3 consists of 14 residues. Germline V gene lookup returns CDR1 LNHDA and CDR2 SQIVND (reference sequence). V was cut by 3 bases and J by 8 bases, with 16 bases left in between.

The V gene is TRBV19, the J gene TRBJ1-2; no definite D call. The sample in question was peripheral blood mononuclear cells (PBMCs), obtained when the disease was refractory, from a patient treated with antithyroid drugs. This clonotype originated in a female donor with Graves disease. The chain's CDR3 is CASSMEGGSRGYTF. CDR3 DNA: TGTGCCAGTAGTATGGAAGGTGGGAGCCGAGGCTACACCTTC.